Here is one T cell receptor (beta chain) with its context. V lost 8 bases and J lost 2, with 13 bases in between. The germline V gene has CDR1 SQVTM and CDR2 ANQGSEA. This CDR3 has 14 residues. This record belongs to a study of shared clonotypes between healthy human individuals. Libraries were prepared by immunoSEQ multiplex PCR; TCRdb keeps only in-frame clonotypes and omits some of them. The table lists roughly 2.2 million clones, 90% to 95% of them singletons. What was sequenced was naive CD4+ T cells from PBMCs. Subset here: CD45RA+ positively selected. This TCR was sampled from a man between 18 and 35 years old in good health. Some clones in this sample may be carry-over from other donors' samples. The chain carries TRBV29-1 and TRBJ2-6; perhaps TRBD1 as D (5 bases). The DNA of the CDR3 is TGCAGCATCTTCCAGGGTACTGGGGCCAACGTCCTGACTTTC. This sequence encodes CSIFQGTGANVLTF.